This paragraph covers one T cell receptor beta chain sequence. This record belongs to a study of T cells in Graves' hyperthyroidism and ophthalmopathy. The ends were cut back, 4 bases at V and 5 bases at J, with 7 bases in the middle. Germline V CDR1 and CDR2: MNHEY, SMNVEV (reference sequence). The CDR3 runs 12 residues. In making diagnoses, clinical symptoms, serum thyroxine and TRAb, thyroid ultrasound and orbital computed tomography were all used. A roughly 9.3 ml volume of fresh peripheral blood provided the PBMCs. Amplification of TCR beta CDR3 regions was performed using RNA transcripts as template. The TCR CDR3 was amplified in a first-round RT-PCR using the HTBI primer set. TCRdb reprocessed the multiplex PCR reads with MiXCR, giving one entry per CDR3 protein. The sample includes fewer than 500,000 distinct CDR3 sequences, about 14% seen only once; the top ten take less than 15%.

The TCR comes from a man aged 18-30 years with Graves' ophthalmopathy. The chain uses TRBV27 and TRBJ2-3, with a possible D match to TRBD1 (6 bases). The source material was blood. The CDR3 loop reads CASSSGEDTQYF. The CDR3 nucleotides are TGTGCCAGCAGTTCAGGGGAAGATACGCAGTATTTT.